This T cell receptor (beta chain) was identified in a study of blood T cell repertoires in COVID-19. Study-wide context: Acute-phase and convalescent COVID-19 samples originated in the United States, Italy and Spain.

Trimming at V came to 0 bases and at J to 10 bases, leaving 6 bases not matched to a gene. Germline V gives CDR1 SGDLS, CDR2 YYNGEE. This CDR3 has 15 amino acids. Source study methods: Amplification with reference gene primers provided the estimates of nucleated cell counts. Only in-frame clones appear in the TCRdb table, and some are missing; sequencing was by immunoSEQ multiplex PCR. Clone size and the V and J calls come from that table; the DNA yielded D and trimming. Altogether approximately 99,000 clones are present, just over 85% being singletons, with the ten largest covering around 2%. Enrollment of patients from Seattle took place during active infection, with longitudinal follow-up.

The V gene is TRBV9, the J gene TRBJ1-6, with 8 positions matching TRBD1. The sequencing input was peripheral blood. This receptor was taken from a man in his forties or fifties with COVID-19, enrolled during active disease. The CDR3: CASSVGQGLGSPLHF. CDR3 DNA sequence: TGTGCCAGCAGCGTAGGACAGGGGTTAGGGTCACCCCTCCACTTT.